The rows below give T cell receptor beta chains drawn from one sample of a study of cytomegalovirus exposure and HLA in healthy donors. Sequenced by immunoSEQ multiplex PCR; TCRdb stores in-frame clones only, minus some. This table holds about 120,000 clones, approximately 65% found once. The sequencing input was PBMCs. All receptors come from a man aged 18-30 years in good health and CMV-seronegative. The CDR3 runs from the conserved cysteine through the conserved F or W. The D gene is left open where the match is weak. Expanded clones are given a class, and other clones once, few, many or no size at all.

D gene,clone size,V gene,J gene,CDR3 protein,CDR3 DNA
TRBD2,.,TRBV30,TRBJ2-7,CAWSNGTSGYEQYF,TGTGCCTGGAGTAACGGGACTAGCGGCTACGAGCAGTACTTC
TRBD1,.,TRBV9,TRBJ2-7,CASSTSGTGNEQYF,TGTGCCAGCAGCACCTCCGGGACAGGGAACGAGCAGTACTTC
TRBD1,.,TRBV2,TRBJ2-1,CASSEIVGTGLGNEQFF,TGTGCCAGCAGTGAAATCGTTGGGACAGGGTTGGGGAATGAGCAGTTCTTC
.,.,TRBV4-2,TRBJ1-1,CASSQRGTEAFF,TGTGCCAGCAGCCAAAGGGGCACTGAAGCTTTCTTT
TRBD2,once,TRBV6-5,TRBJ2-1,CASSYLAGGPGEQFF,TGTGCCAGCAGTTACCTAGCGGGAGGGCCTGGTGAGCAGTTCTTC
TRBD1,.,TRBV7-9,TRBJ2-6,CASSPRDRGSSGANVLTF,TGTGCCAGCAGCCCCAGGGACAGAGGCTCCTCTGGGGCCAACGTCCTGACTTTC
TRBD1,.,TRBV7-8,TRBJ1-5,CASSFKGGKTGGGQPQHF,TGTGCCAGCAGCTTTAAAGGGGGGAAAACAGGGGGCGGTCAGCCCCAGCATTTT
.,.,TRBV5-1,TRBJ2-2,CASRETVNTGELFF,TGCGCCAGCAGGGAAACAGTGAACACCGGGGAGCTGTTTTTT
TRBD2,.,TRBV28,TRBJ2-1,CASREPLHWTSGRNEQFF,TGTGCCAGCAGGGAGCCTTTGCATTGGACTAGCGGGAGGAATGAGCAGTTCTTC
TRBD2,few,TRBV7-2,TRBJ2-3,CASSFPTSGRVGATQYF,TGTGCCAGCAGCTTTCCCACTAGCGGGAGGGTTGGGGCTACGCAGTATTTT
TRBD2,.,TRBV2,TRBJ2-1,CASSEWGLAGALKGDEQFF,TGTGCCAGCAGTGAATGGGGACTAGCGGGGGCTTTGAAAGGCGATGAGCAGTTCTTC
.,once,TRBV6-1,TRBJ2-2,CATPGATGELFF,TGTGCCACCCCGGGAGCCACCGGGGAGCTGTTTTTT
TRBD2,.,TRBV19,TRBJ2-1,CASSILGGSVYNEQFF,TGTGCCAGTAGTATCTTGGGAGGGAGTGTCTACAATGAGCAGTTCTTC
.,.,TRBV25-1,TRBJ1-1,CASSELGGRAAEAFF,TGTGCCAGCAGTGAACTCGGGGGACGGGCCGCTGAAGCTTTCTTT
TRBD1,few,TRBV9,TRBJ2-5,CASSPRTGLGGQETQYF,TGTGCCAGCAGCCCTCGGACAGGGCTGGGGGGTCAAGAGACCCAGTACTTC
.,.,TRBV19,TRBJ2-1,CASSIMGGGQNEQFF,TGTGCCAGTAGTATAATGGGGGGGGGCCAGAATGAGCAGTTCTTC
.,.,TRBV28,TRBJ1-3,CASSFRAGDRNTIYF,TGTGCCAGCAGTTTTAGGGCAGGGGATCGAAACACCATATATTTT
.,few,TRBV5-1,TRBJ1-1,CASSLDQNTEAFF,TGCGCCAGCAGCTTGGATCAGAACACTGAAGCTTTCTTT
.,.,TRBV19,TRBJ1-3,CASSIQAYSGNTIYF,TGTGCCAGTAGTATTCAAGCTTACTCTGGAAACACCATATATTTT
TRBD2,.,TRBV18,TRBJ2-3,CASSESGSKDTQYF,TGTGCCAGCTCAGAAAGCGGGAGCAAAGATACGCAGTATTTT
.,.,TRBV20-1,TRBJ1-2,CSDNGYGYTF,TGCAGTGACAATGGCTATGGCTACACCTTC
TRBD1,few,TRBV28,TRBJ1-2,CASSAGTGNGYTF,TGTGCCAGCAGCGCCGGGACAGGGAATGGCTACACCTTC
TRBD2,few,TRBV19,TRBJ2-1,CASSKTSGGASEQFF,TGTGCCAGTAGTAAGACTAGCGGGGGGGCGAGTGAGCAGTTCTTC
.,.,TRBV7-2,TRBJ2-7,CASSLSLSSYEQYF,TGTGCCAGCAGCTTGTCGTTATCCTCCTACGAGCAGTACTTC
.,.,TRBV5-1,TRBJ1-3,CASSLDPGSGNTIYF,TGCGCCAGCAGCTTGGATCCGGGATCGGGAAACACCATATATTTT
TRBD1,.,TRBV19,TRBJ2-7,CASSITGGMYEQYF,TGTGCCAGTAGTATTACAGGGGGCATGTACGAGCAGTACTTC
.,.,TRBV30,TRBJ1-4,CAWNRPWGGEKLFF,TGTGCCTGGAACCGGCCGTGGGGGGGTGAAAAACTGTTTTTT
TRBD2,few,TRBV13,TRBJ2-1,CASRASGSSYNEQFF,TGTGCCAGCAGGGCTAGCGGGAGCTCCTACAATGAGCAGTTCTTC
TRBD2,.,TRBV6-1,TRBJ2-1,CASSEQTSGGAEFF,TGTGCCAGCAGTGAACAGACTAGCGGGGGGGCGGAGTTCTTC
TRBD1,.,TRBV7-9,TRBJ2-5,CASRSGTGETQYF,TGTGCCAGCAGGTCCGGGACAGGAGAGACCCAGTACTTC
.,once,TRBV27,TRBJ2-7,CASVGSGEQYF,TGTGCCAGCGTCGGGAGTGGCGAGCAGTACTTC
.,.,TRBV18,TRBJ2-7,CASSPRAVSYEQYF,TGTGCCAGCTCACCACGCGCCGTCTCCTACGAGCAGTACTTC
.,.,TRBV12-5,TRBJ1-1,CASGIRGNTEAFF,TGTGCTAGTGGTATCAGGGGGAACACTGAAGCTTTCTTT
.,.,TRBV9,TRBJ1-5,CASSVDGGNNQPQHF,TGTGCCAGCAGCGTAGACGGAGGGAACAATCAGCCCCAGCATTTT
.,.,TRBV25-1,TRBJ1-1,CASTGYMNTEAFF,TGTGCCAGCACAGGTTACATGAACACTGAAGCTTTCTTT
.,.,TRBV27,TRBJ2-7,CASSATDSYEQYF,TGTGCCAGCAGTGCGACTGACTCCTACGAGCAGTACTTC
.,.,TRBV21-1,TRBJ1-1,CASSKRRRVRTEAFF,TGTGCCAGCAGCAAACGCCGTAGAGTGAGGACTGAAGCTTTCTTT
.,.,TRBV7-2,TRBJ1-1,CASSLVRDTEAFF,TGTGCCAGCAGCTTGGTCAGGGACACTGAAGCTTTCTTT
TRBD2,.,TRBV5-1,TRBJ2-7,CASSLTPAGLTYEQYF,TGCGCCAGCAGCTTGACTCCAGCGGGGTTAACCTACGAGCAGTACTTC
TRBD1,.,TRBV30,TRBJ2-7,CAWSPSRTGTYEQYF,TGTGCCTGGAGCCCGAGCAGGACAGGGACCTACGAGCAGTACTTC
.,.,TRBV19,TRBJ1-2,CASSTPERVRGYTF,TGTGCCAGTAGTACCCCTGAACGGGTGCGGGGCTACACCTTC
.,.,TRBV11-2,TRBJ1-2,CASSLVRGQGYTF,TGTGCCAGCAGCTTAGTACGCGGGCAGGGCTACACCTTC
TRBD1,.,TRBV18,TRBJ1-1,CASSQDRGTEAFF,TGTGCCAGCTCCCAGGACAGGGGCACTGAAGCTTTCTTT
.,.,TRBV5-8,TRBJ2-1,CASSRPPPGTDNEQFF,TGTGCCAGCAGCCGACCCCCCCCGGGAACAGACAATGAGCAGTTCTTC
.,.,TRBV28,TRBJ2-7,CASSLQGLAYEQYF,TGTGCCAGCAGTTTACAGGGCCTCGCCTACGAGCAGTACTTC
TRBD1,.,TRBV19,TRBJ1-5,CATTGTGVIQPQHF,TGTGCCACCACGGGGACAGGGGTTATTCAGCCCCAGCATTTT
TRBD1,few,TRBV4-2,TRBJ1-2,CASSQDDRGRLGGYPF,TGTGCCAGCAGCCAAGATGACAGGGGCCGCCTCGGGGGCTACCCCTTC
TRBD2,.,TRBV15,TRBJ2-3,CATSRDPGTSGSDTQYF,TGTGCCACCAGCAGAGATCCGGGGACTAGCGGGAGTGATACGCAGTATTTT
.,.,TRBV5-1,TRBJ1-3,CASSLTSQGPGNTIYF,TGCGCCAGCAGCCTAACCTCACAGGGCCCAGGAAACACCATATATTTT
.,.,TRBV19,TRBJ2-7,CASSPDRSEQYF,TGTGCCAGTAGCCCCGACAGGAGCGAGCAGTACTTC
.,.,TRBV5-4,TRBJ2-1,CASSSTSYNEQFF,TGTGCCAGCAGCTCAACGAGTTACAATGAGCAGTTCTTC
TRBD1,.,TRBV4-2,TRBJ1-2,CASSQGGLDRAGGYTF,TGTGCCAGCAGCCAAGGAGGGCTGGACAGGGCTGGTGGCTACACCTTC
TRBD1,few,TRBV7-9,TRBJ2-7,CASTPETGLSEQYF,TGTGCCAGCACCCCAGAGACAGGGCTCTCCGAGCAGTACTTC